These 20 T cell receptor beta chains originate from one sample sequenced in a study of T cell repertoires in cytomegalovirus infection. Each CDR3 protein gets one entry after TCRdb re-called the reads with MiXCR. The sample records about 260,000 distinct CDR3 sequences, 9.1% being singletons. The sample was PBMCs. The receptor source for this set is a human donor in good health (CMV status not recorded). Some clones in this sample may be carry-over from other donors' samples.

This clonotype has a count of ten or more. The genes are TRBV28 and TRBJ2-5; TRBD2 matches at 8 bases. Germline CDR1 and CDR2: MDHEN and SYDVKM. The CDR3 sequence is 17 residues long. Germline trimming cut 4 bases from V and 3 bases from J; bases unmatched to any gene: 13. CDR3 bases: TGTGCCAGCAGTTCCCCTCGGCCGGGGGGGGGGAAAGAGACCCAGTACTTC. Protein sequence: CASSSPRPGGGKETQYF.

This clonotype was counted at least ten times. The chain couples TRBV7-9 to TRBJ2-1, with D possibly TRBD1 on 7 matching bases. Between the trimmed V and J ends, which lost 2 bases and 7 bases, there was a span of 12 bases. CDR3 length: 14 amino acids. CDR1 and CDR2 (germline): SEHNR, FQNEAQ (reference sequence). DNA of the CDR3: TGTGCCAGCAGCTTAAGCAGGGGGGAGAATGAGCAGTTCTTC. This encodes CASSLSRGENEQFF.

This clonotype was seen ten or more times. J is TRBJ2-2 and V is TRBV7-2; D is undetermined. The CDR3 consists of 13 residues. Trimming left V 9 bases short and J 0 bases short, with 8 bases between. The germline gives CDR1 SGHTA, CDR2 FQGNSA. In nucleotides, the CDR3 is TGTGCCAGTTCGAGTTCGAACACCGGGGAGCTGTTTTTT. The encoded protein is CASSSSNTGELFF. Combining the CDR3 with reference TRBV7-2 and TRBJ2-2 gives the whole variable domain GAGVSQSPSNKVTEKGKDVELRCDPISGHTALYWYRQSLGQGLEFLIYFQGNSAPDKSGLPSDRFSAERTGGSVSTLTIQRTQQEDSAVYLCASSSSNTGELFFGEGSRLTVL.

This chain uses TRBV5-4 with TRBJ2-6; D is undetermined. The CDR3 consists of 16 residues. Trimming took off 0 bases at V and 2 bases at J, with 9 bases between the two ends. In germline, CDR1 is SGHNT, CDR2 YYREEE (reference sequence). The CDR3 region has the DNA TGTGCCAGCAGCTTGGGATGGGATCCTGGGGCCAACGTCCTGACTTTC. The encoded protein is CASSLGWDPGANVLTF.

The chain recombines TRBV7-4 with TRBJ2-3; 9 positions agree with TRBD2. This CDR3 contains 19 residues. The ends lost 5 bases at V and 6 bases at J; junction bases unmatched: 21. CDR1 is SGHVT, CDR2 SQSDAQ, per germline. CDR3 amino acids: CASSPVRALAGLPPDTQYF. The CDR3 DNA is TGTGCCAGCAGCCCAGTTCGGGCTCTAGCGGGGCTTCCCCCGGATACGCAGTATTTT.

The chain uses TRBV5-5 and TRBJ1-5; D is possibly TRBD1 (5 bases). The CDR3 is 14 residues long. Germline lookup yields CDR1 SGHKS and CDR2 YYEKEE (reference sequence). V was clipped by 4 bases and J by 5 bases, with 13 bases between them. CDR3: CASSRLSGDQPQHF. The CDR3 nucleotides are TGTGCCAGCAGCCGCCTCTCGGGGGATCAGCCCCAGCATTTT. The whole variable domain, filled in from reference TRBV5-5 and TRBJ1-5, reads DAGVTQSPTHLIKTRGQQVTLRCSPISGHKSVSWYQQVLGQGPQFIFQYYEKEERGRGNFPDRFSARQFPNYSSELNVNALLLGDSALYLCASSRLSGDQPQHFGDGTRLSIL.

This clonotype was recorded at least ten times. The rearrangement joins TRBV14 to TRBJ1-1; D remains ambiguous. This CDR3 region has 13 residues. Germline CDR1 SGHDN, CDR2 FVKESK. Trimming shortened V by 4 bases and J by 0 bases, and 6 bases separated the two germline ends. The CDR3 here is CASSRNMNTEAFF. The CDR3 nucleotides are TGTGCCAGCAGCCGAAATATGAACACTGAAGCTTTCTTT.

The sample holds many counts of this clonotype. This chain links TRBV7-2 with TRBJ2-7; D is unclear. From germline, CDR1 is SGHTA and CDR2 FQGNSA. This CDR3 has 16 amino acids. The ends were cut back, 1 base at V and 5 bases at J, with 18 bases in the middle. The CDR3 loop is CASSLDSPSSRDEQYF. The CDR3 DNA sequence: TGTGCCAGCAGCTTAGATTCTCCCTCGAGTCGGGACGAGCAGTACTTC. Full variable domain (remainder filled in from reference TRBV7-2 and TRBJ2-7): GAGVSQSPSNKVTEKGKDVELRCDPISGHTALYWYRQSLGQGLEFLIYFQGNSAPDKSGLPSDRFSAERTGGSVSTLTIQRTQQEDSAVYLCASSLDSPSSRDEQYFGPGTRLTVT.

This clonotype was counted many times. The gene calls are TRBV12-3 or TRBV12-4 and TRBJ1-2, with D hard to call. This CDR3 region has 12 residues. Trimming stripped 5 bases from V and 4 bases from J, with 8 bases between. CDR3 sequence reads: CASSPNLYGYTF. The CDR3 DNA sequence: TGTGCCAGCAGTCCTAACCTCTATGGCTACACCTTC.

This clonotype was observed at least ten times. This chain connects TRBV7-2 to TRBJ2-4; no clear D gene. Trimming cost V 5 bases and J 0 bases, with 5 bases left between them. The CDR3 loop spans 13 amino acids. Per germline, CDR1 SGHTA and CDR2 FQGNSA. CDR3 in amino acids: CASSVSAKNIQYF. CDR3 nucleotide sequence: TGTGCCAGCAGCGTCTCAGCCAAAAACATTCAGTACTTC.

Ten or more counts support this clonotype. The chain uses TRBV7-2 and TRBJ1-4; TRBD1 is a possible D gene (5 bases). CDR1 is SGHTA and CDR2 is FQGNSA in the germline V gene. Trimming pared 0 bases from V and 5 bases from J, leaving 10 bases between. The CDR3 is made up of 15 amino acids. This CDR3 is CASSLAGLSNEKLFF. The CDR3 DNA reads TGTGCCAGCAGCTTAGCGGGGCTTTCGAATGAAAAACTGTTTTTT.

The V gene is TRBV7-2, the J gene TRBJ2-7; 9 nucleotides align to TRBD2. The germline V gene encodes CDR1 SGHTA and CDR2 FQGNSA. V was clipped by 0 bases and J by 2 bases; unmatched bases: 5. The CDR3 runs to 16 residues. The CDR3 spells CASSLAVREGAYEQYF. CDR3 coding DNA: TGTGCCAGCAGCTTAGCGGTGCGGGAGGGGGCCTACGAGCAGTACTTC. Full variable domain (outside the CDR3, taken from reference TRBV7-2 and TRBJ2-7): GAGVSQSPSNKVTEKGKDVELRCDPISGHTALYWYRQSLGQGLEFLIYFQGNSAPDKSGLPSDRFSAERTGGSVSTLTIQRTQQEDSAVYLCASSLAVREGAYEQYFGPGTRLTVT.

This clonotype came up many times. The gene calls are TRBV7-2 and TRBJ1-6; perhaps TRBD1 as D (6 bases). Deletions cut 6 bases from V and 7 bases from J, with 19 bases between. The CDR3 has 16 amino acids. Germline assignment: CDR1 SGHTA and CDR2 FQGNSA. The CDR3, as DNA: TGTGCCAGCAGTAACCAGCAGCAGGGGCCCAATTCACCCCTCCACTTT. Translated, it gives CASSNQQQGPNSPLHF.

This clonotype was observed a single time. The chain joins TRBV7-3 to TRBJ2-3, with 7 bases matching TRBD2. Looked up from germline, CDR1 is SGHTA and CDR2 is FQGTGA. J lost 1 base, V lost 4 bases, and 5 bases had no gene match. The CDR3 is 15 residues long. CDR3 DNA sequence: TGTGCCAGCAGCTCCCATGGGGGGGGCACAGATACGCAGTATTTT. Translating gives CASSSHGGGTDTQYF.

The chain is built from TRBV20-1 and TRBJ1-6; D unresolved. The CDR3 is made up of 13 amino acids. Germline CDR1 reads DFQATT; CDR2 reads SNEGSKA (reference sequence). The germline V and J ends were trimmed by 3 bases and 6 bases, with 9 bases remaining between them. The CDR3 coding sequence is TGCAGTGCTAGCCAACAGTTTAATTCACCCCTCCACTTT. It encodes CSASQQFNSPLHF.

The chain couples TRBV10-2 to TRBJ2-2; 8 nucleotides match TRBD2. The CDR3 is made up of 16 amino acids. CDR1 is WSHSY and CDR2 is SAAADI in the germline V gene. The V and J ends lost 6 bases and 3 bases, in that order; junction bases with no gene match: 9. CDR3 nucleotides: TGCGCCAGCAGCGGTTTCGCAGCGGGAGACACCGGGGAGCTGTTTTTT. It translates to CASSGFAAGDTGELFF.

This clonotype was counted a few times. The rearrangement links TRBV7-2 to TRBJ1-6; weak D call: TRBD1 (6 bases). V was cut by 1 base and J by 10 bases, with 17 bases left in between. Per the germline V gene, CDR1 is SGHTA and CDR2 is FQGNSA. The CDR3 covers 16 residues. For the CDR3, the DNA is TGTGCCAGCAGCTTAGAGGTACGGGGGGACATCTCACCCCTCCACTTT. Its protein product is CASSLEVRGDISPLHF.

This clonotype was seen repeatedly, ten times or more. The chain has TRBV7-2 and TRBJ1-2; a weak D match, TRBD1 (6 bases). Germline CDR1 reads SGHTA; CDR2 reads FQGNSA. Trimming took 5 bases from V and 4 from J, leaving 14 bases between them. The CDR3 covers 14 residues. The CDR3 spells CASSPGRGGYGYTF. CDR3 sequence (DNA): TGTGCCAGCAGCCCGGGGAGGGGGGGCTATGGCTACACCTTC.

Ten or more counts support this clonotype. The genes are TRBV7-2 and TRBJ1-2, with D perhaps TRBD1 (6 bases). The CDR3 is made up of 15 amino acids. The ends were cut back, 7 bases at V and 3 bases at J, with 18 bases in the middle. The germline CDR1 and CDR2 sequences are SGHTA and FQGNSA. As DNA, the CDR3 is TGTGCCAGCACCAGAGGCCCGGGGGCGGACTATGGCTACACCTTC. It yields the protein CASTRGPGADYGYTF. Variable domain in full (rest from reference TRBV7-2 and TRBJ1-2): GAGVSQSPSNKVTEKGKDVELRCDPISGHTALYWYRQSLGQGLEFLIYFQGNSAPDKSGLPSDRFSAERTGGSVSTLTIQRTQQEDSAVYLCASTRGPGADYGYTFGSGTRLTVV.

This clonotype appeared many times. This sequence joins TRBV28 and TRBJ2-1; TRBD1 or TRBD2 may be the D gene (6 bases each). The V gene's germline CDR1 is MDHEN and CDR2 SYDVKM. The CDR3 extends over 13 amino acids. V shed 3 bases and J shed 6 bases, with 9 bases lying between them. The CDR3 nucleotides are TGTGCCAGCAGTTTGGGGGGCACCAATGAGCAGTTCTTC. It translates to CASSLGGTNEQFF. The full variable domain, completed using reference TRBV28 and TRBJ2-1, is DVKVTQSSRYLVKRTGEKVFLECVQDMDHENMFWYRQDPGLGLRLIYFSYDVKMKEKGDIPEGYSVSREKKERFSLILESASTNQTSMYLCASSLGGTNEQFFGPGTRLTVL.